The 10 T cell receptor beta chains below come from one sample, sequenced in a study of shared clonotypes between healthy human individuals. Measured with immunoSEQ multiplex PCR; TCRdb has only the in-frame clones, and not every one. The sample gives roughly 1.4 million clones, approximately 98.5% of which show up once; 0.3% to 0.45% is in the top ten. The sequenced sample was naive CD4+ T cells sorted from blood. Indicated subset: CD45RA+ positively selected. Receptors were obtained from a young man in good health.

The CDR3 here is CASTVSGSTYEQYF. For the CDR3, the DNA is TGTGCCAGCACCGTTAGCGGGAGTACCTACGAGCAGTACTTC. The chain uses TRBV5-5 and TRBJ2-7, with 9 bases matching TRBD2. Germline CDR1 reads SGHKS; CDR2 reads YYEKEE (reference sequence). The CDR3 totals 14 residues. The junction had 6 bases not matched to a gene; V was cut back by 6 bases and J by 2 bases.

A single count supports this clone. V gene TRBV2 combines with J gene TRBJ2-3, with D uncertain. Germline CDR1 and CDR2: SNHLY and FYNNEI. The CDR3 is 13 amino acids. Trimming cost V 8 bases and J 3 bases, with 12 bases left between them. Here the CDR3 reads CASFRERTDTQYF. CDR3 in DNA: TGTGCCAGCTTTCGAGAGAGGACAGATACGCAGTATTTT.

The chain carries TRBV7-9 and TRBJ2-7, with D tentatively TRBD2 (6 bases). This CDR3 has 15 residues. Germline V CDR1 and CDR2: SEHNR, FQNEAQ (reference sequence). With 5 bases removed from V and 3 bases from J, the gap between germline ends came to 17 bases. The CDR3 loop is CASSPLGRGVYEQYF. The CDR3 DNA reads TGTGCCAGCAGCCCCTTGGGGCGGGGAGTCTACGAGCAGTACTTC. The full variable domain, rest sourced from reference TRBV7-9 and TRBJ2-7, is DTGVSQNPRHKITKRGQNVTFRCDPISEHNRLYWYRQTLGQGPEFLTYFQNEAQLEKSRLLSDRFSAERPKGSFSTLEIQRTEQGDSAMYLCASSPLGRGVYEQYFGPGTRLTVT.

The chain combines TRBV6-1 with TRBJ1-2; D unresolved. Between the trimmed V and J ends, which lost 5 bases and 5 bases, there was a span of 9 bases. This CDR3 has 12 residues. The germline V gene encodes CDR1 MNHNS and CDR2 SASEGT. This CDR3 reads CASSIQRYGYTF. The DNA for the CDR3 is TGTGCCAGCAGTATACAGAGATATGGCTACACCTTC.

In the case of this clone: The junction shows a germline mismatch at one end, possibly a read error. V usage is TRBV28 and J usage is TRBJ1-1, with D unclear. The germline gives CDR1 MDHEN, CDR2 SYDVKM. This CDR3 spans 10 amino acids. The CDR3 loop reads CASSLFSPVF. CDR3 DNA sequence: TGTGCCAGCAGTTTATTCTCTCCTGTCTTT. Using reference TRBV28 and TRBJ1-1 for the parts outside the CDR3, the full variable domain is DVKVTQSSRYLVKRTGEKVFLECVQDMDHENMFWYRQDPGLGLRLIYFSYDVKMKEKGDIPEGYSVSREKKERFSLILESASTNQTSMYLCASSLFSPVFGQGTRLTVV.

V and J are TRBV19 and TRBJ2-3; 12 bases are a match to TRBD2. Trimming cost V 4 bases and J 5 bases; bases outside gene matches: 4. Germline CDR1 reads LNHDA; CDR2 reads SQIVND (reference sequence). The CDR3 loop spans 15 amino acids. The CDR3 nucleotides read TGTGCCAGTAGTACGACTAGCGGGAGTGGAGATACGCAGTATTTT. Encoded protein: CASSTTSGSGDTQYF.

Only one count was recorded for this clone. This chain uses TRBV11-2 with TRBJ1-2; the match to TRBD1 covers 8 bases. Looked up from germline, CDR1 is SGHAT and CDR2 is FQNNGV. This CDR3 contains 14 residues. J was trimmed by 5 bases and V by 1 base; bases with no gene match: 3. The CDR3 DNA is TGTGCCAGCAGCTTAGGACAGGGGAATTATGGCTACACCTTC. It encodes CASSLGQGNYGYTF.

V usage is TRBV30 and J usage is TRBJ2-7, with D perhaps matching TRBD1 (5 bases). Germline V lookup: CDR1 GTSNPN, CDR2 SVGIG (reference sequence). Trimming left V 0 bases short and J 4 bases short, with 10 bases between. The CDR3 totals 13 residues. CDR3 nucleotides: TGTGCCTGGAGTGTAGTCCAGGGATACGAGCAGTACTTC. This translates into CAWSVVQGYEQYF.

The chain recombines TRBV5-1 with TRBJ1-1, with D tentatively TRBD1 (5 bases). This CDR3 is built from 14 residues. Per germline, CDR1 SGHRS and CDR2 YFSETQ. The ends were cut back, 4 bases at V and 1 base at J, with 11 bases in the middle. The CDR3 DNA sequence: TGCGCCAGCAGCCTCAACAGGCAGAACACTGAAGCTTTCTTT. It is translated as CASSLNRQNTEAFF. Looking up the rest from reference TRBV5-1 and TRBJ1-1 gives the full variable domain: KAGVTQTPRYLIKTRGQQVTLSCSPISGHRSVSWYQQTPGQGLQFLFEYFSETQRNKGNFPGRFSGRQFSNSRSEMNVSTLELGDSALYLCASSLNRQNTEAFFGQGTRLTVV.

This clone showed up just once. The chain carries TRBV5-1 and TRBJ2-3, with unresolved D. This CDR3 region has 12 residues. Looked up from germline, CDR1 is SGHRS and CDR2 is YFSETQ. V lost 4 bases, J lost 6 bases, and 9 bases lay in between. Written as DNA, the CDR3 is TGCGCCAGCAGCCCTACCATGGATACGCAGTATTTT. This codes for CASSPTMDTQYF.